Shown below are 22 T cell receptor beta chains from a single sample sequenced in a study of CD8 T cells in Susac syndrome. A quantity of roughly 0.5 to 1 ug RNA underwent reverse transcription using random hexamers. TCRdb called the immunoSEQ multiplex PCR reads again in MiXCR, with one record for every CDR3 protein. The sample carries roughly 60,000 distinct CDR3 sequences, around 90% recorded once. Sequencing was performed on CD8+ T cells from PBMCs. Receptors were obtained from a human donor in good health.

This rearrangement joins TRBV7-2 to TRBJ2-7, with 7 bases aligning to TRBD2. The CDR3 is 15 amino acids. The V and J ends lost 5 bases and 6 bases, in that order; junction bases with no gene match: 13. Germline V gene sequence: CDR1 SGHTA, CDR2 FQGNSA. The CDR3 region has the DNA TGTGCCAGCAGCCGCGGGCCCGGGACGGGAGGCGAGCAGTACTTC. It yields the protein CASSRGPGTGGEQYF.

The J gene is TRBJ1-2, the V gene TRBV7-9; perhaps TRBD1 as D (6 bases). Germline lookup yields CDR1 SEHNR and CDR2 FQNEAQ (reference sequence). The CDR3 sequence is 15 residues long. Trimming left V 5 bases short and J 4 bases short, with 17 bases between. The CDR3 nucleotides are TGTGCCAGCAGCGCTCCGGGACAAGCGGTCTATGGCTACACCTTC. The encoded protein is CASSAPGQAVYGYTF.

V usage is TRBV10-1 and J usage is TRBJ2-3; 8 bases agree with TRBD2. Per germline, CDR1 WNHNN and CDR2 SYGVQD (reference sequence). The CDR3 extends over 16 amino acids. V lost 2 bases to trimming and J lost 2 bases; unmatched junction nucleotides: 6. This CDR3 reads CASSEGASGSTDTQYF. CDR3 nucleotides: TGCGCCAGCAGTGAGGGGGCTAGCGGGTCCACAGATACGCAGTATTTT.

The chain employs TRBV19 and TRBJ1-1, with a tentative D call TRBD1 (5 bases). V lost 5 bases and J 0 bases, leaving 10 bases between the germline ends. There are 14 residues in the CDR3. Per germline, CDR1 LNHDA and CDR2 SQIVND (reference sequence). CDR3 DNA: TGTGCCAGTAGTTCTAGGGGCTTGAACACTGAAGCTTTCTTT. It yields the protein CASSSRGLNTEAFF.

The J gene is TRBJ2-3, the V gene TRBV28; possible D gene TRBD2, 6 bases. CDR1 MDHEN and CDR2 SYDVKM come from the germline V gene. V lost 0 bases and J 2 bases, leaving 21 bases between the germline ends. The CDR3 has 19 amino acids. The CDR3 protein is CASSLWGGAGARDTDTQYF. CDR3 sequence (DNA): TGTGCCAGCAGTTTATGGGGGGGAGCGGGCGCCCGAGACACAGATACGCAGTATTTT.

The J gene is TRBJ1-6, the V gene TRBV4-1; D ambiguous. This CDR3 is built from 15 residues. The V and J ends lost 1 base and 10 bases respectively, with 14 bases between them. Germline V gene sequence: CDR1 MGHRA, CDR2 YSYEKL. The CDR3 here is CASSQVRRSKSPLHF. The CDR3 bases are TGCGCCAGCAGCCAAGTAAGGCGCAGCAAATCACCCCTCCACTTT.

The chain couples TRBV12-3 or TRBV12-4 to TRBJ2-2, with D possibly matching TRBD1 (5 bases). Deletions cut 4 bases from V and 2 bases from J, with 17 bases between. The CDR3 runs to 17 residues. CDR3 DNA sequence: TGTGCCAGCAGTTCCCGGAGACAGAAGCTTAACACCGGGGAGCTGTTTTTT. It is translated as CASSSRRQKLNTGELFF.

The chain couples TRBV6-2 or TRBV6-3 to TRBJ2-7; TRBD2 is a possible D gene (6 bases). Looked up from germline, CDR1 is MNHEY and CDR2 is SVGEGT. The CDR3 is 14 residues long. Trimming stripped 2 bases from V and 7 bases from J, with 15 bases between. Written as DNA, the CDR3 is TGTGCCAGCAGTTACGGACTACCACCTAGGGAGCAGTACTTC. It codes for CASSYGLPPREQYF.

V gene TRBV10-2 combines with J gene TRBJ2-2; D could derive from TRBD1 or TRBD2 (6 bases each). The CDR3 is made up of 15 amino acids. Germline CDR1 reads WSHSY; CDR2 reads SAAADI. V was cut by 6 bases and J by 3 bases, with 14 bases left in between. CDR3 bases: TGCGCCAGCAGAGGGGGGTGGCGTGACACCGGGGAGCTGTTTTTT. It translates to CASRGGWRDTGELFF.

The chain uses TRBV19 and TRBJ1-5, with D perhaps matching TRBD1 (5 bases). Germline V CDR1 and CDR2: LNHDA, SQIVND (reference sequence). The CDR3 is 14 residues long. The V end lost 1 base, the J end lost 3 bases, and 7 bases lay between the germline ends. CDR3 region: CASSIGGVNQPQHF. The CDR3 bases are TGTGCCAGTAGTATAGGAGGGGTCAATCAGCCCCAGCATTTT.

CDR3: CASSAPTVVEQYF. In DNA form, the CDR3 reads TGTGCCAGCAGCGCCCCGACGGTGGTTGAGCAGTACTTC. The genes are TRBV7-9 and TRBJ2-7; D is unclear. V lost 5 bases and J lost 7, with 15 bases in between. The length of the CDR3 is 13 residues. Germline loops: CDR1 SEHNR, CDR2 FQNEAQ (reference sequence).

V is TRBV13 and J is TRBJ2-7; weak D call: TRBD2 (5 bases). V shed 4 bases and J shed 6 bases, with 13 bases lying between them. CDR1 and CDR2 from the germline V gene are PRHDT and FYEKMQ (reference sequence). The length of the CDR3 is 13 residues. DNA for the CDR3: TGTGCCAGCAGCTCCCGGCTAGCCCCCGAGCAGTACTTC. It codes for CASSSRLAPEQYF.

The chain recombines TRBV3-1 with TRBJ2-7; 10 positions agree with TRBD2. Germline CDR1 is LGHDT and CDR2 is YNNKEL (reference sequence). The V gene end was trimmed by 4 bases and the J gene end by 0 bases; junction bases not matched to a gene: 3. The CDR3 has 15 residues. The CDR3 protein is CASSPGLAVSYEQYF. CDR3 DNA: TGTGCCAGCAGCCCAGGACTAGCGGTCTCCTACGAGCAGTACTTC.

The genes are TRBV10-3 and TRBJ1-5; D ambiguous. Germline V gene sequence: CDR1 ENHRY, CDR2 SYGVKD. V dropped 0 bases and J dropped 0 bases, with 9 bases sitting between them. The CDR3 has 16 residues. CDR3 region: CAISESGSYSNQPQHF. The CDR3 bases are TGTGCCATCAGTGAGTCCGGCAGCTATAGCAATCAGCCCCAGCATTTT.

This chain uses TRBV7-6 with TRBJ2-3, with D perhaps TRBD2 (5 bases). This CDR3 region has 15 residues. Germline V gene sequence: CDR1 SGHVS, CDR2 FNYEAQ. The ends were cut back, 1 base at V and 6 bases at J, with 14 bases in the middle. Here the CDR3 reads CASSLGSGMGDTQYF. The CDR3 DNA sequence: TGTGCCAGCAGCTTAGGGTCGGGGATGGGGGATACGCAGTATTTT.

The V gene is TRBV10-3, the J gene TRBJ2-3; a weak D match, TRBD1 (6 bases). There are 14 residues in the CDR3. CDR1 is ENHRY and CDR2 is SYGVKD in the germline V gene. Trimming took 6 bases from V and 2 from J, leaving 12 bases between them. This CDR3 is CAISQQGPTDTQYF. The CDR3 region has the DNA TGTGCCATCAGCCAACAGGGACCCACAGATACGCAGTATTTT.

This clonotype was counted once. This rearrangement joins TRBV10-2 to TRBJ2-5, with TRBD2 matching 11 bases. J gave up 5 bases and V 0 bases, and 8 bases lay outside the gene matches. The CDR3 extends over 17 amino acids. The germline V gene encodes CDR1 WSHSY and CDR2 SAAADI. CDR3 nucleotides: TGCGCCAGCAGTGAGTCTGCTAGCGGGGGGCGGTTTGAGACCCAGTACTTC. Its translation: CASSESASGGRFETQYF.

CDR3 in amino acids: CASSEENEETQYF. DNA of the CDR3: TGCGCCAGCAGTGAGGAAAATGAAGAGACCCAGTACTTC. The chain carries TRBV10-2 and TRBJ2-5; no clear D. The CDR3 covers 13 residues. V was clipped by 2 bases and J by 3 bases, with 7 bases between them. CDR1 is WSHSY, CDR2 SAAADI, per germline.

This chain joins TRBV12-3 or TRBV12-4 and TRBJ2-7, with 8 nucleotides matching TRBD1. The CDR3 has 15 residues. J was trimmed by 6 bases and V by 11 bases; bases with no gene match: 18. CDR3 sequence reads: CASQVVRGRSGEQYF. In nucleotides, the CDR3 is TGTGCCTCCCAGGTCGTCAGGGGGCGATCAGGCGAGCAGTACTTC.

The V gene is TRBV12-3 or TRBV12-4, the J gene TRBJ2-7; 10 bases are a match to TRBD1. V lost 5 bases, J lost 2 bases, and 6 bases stayed unmatched. The CDR3 has 15 amino acids. CDR3 coding DNA: TGTGCCAGCAGTCCCGGACAGGGGGTCACCTACGAGCAGTACTTC. Translated, it gives CASSPGQGVTYEQYF.

This clonotype was detected only once. The chain joins TRBV6-4 to TRBJ2-1; 8 positions agree with TRBD2. There are 15 residues in the CDR3. Per germline, CDR1 MRHNA and CDR2 SNTAGT. J was trimmed by 0 bases and V by 2 bases; bases with no gene match: 0. CDR3 protein: CASSDAGGSYNEQFF. The CDR3 DNA reads as TGTGCCAGCAGTGACGCGGGGGGCTCCTACAATGAGCAGTTCTTC.

The genes are TRBV28 and TRBJ2-5; TRBD2 aligns across 7 bases. This CDR3 is 14 amino acids long. Germline loops: CDR1 MDHEN, CDR2 SYDVKM. V lost 6 bases, J lost 5 bases, and 9 bases stayed unmatched. The CDR3 spells CASSPRVGGETQYF. The DNA of the CDR3 is TGTGCCAGCAGCCCCCGAGTGGGAGGGGAGACCCAGTACTTC.